This T cell receptor beta chain is drawn from a study of cytomegalovirus exposure and HLA in healthy donors. Researchers ran the PCR with 60 Vbeta and 13 Jbeta primers. Clones were sequenced by immunoSEQ multiplex PCR, and TCRdb holds only the in-frame ones, with some missing. The repertoire consists of over 20,000 clones, with approximately 70% occurring once and the leading ten covering roughly 4%. V was trimmed by 3 bases and J by 5 bases, leaving 17 bases between them. The germline V gene has CDR1 SGHRS and CDR2 YFSETQ. CDR3 size: 15 residues. Sequenced: PBMCs. The sequence derives from a woman in her fifties or sixties in good health and CMV-seronegative. V and J are TRBV5-1 and TRBJ2-5; maybe TRBD2 (7 bases). CDR3 DNA: TGCGCCAGCAGCTGGGGGGGCTTCTCTGACGAGACCCAGTACTTC. It encodes CASSWGGFSDETQYF.